The TCR beta chain described here comes from a study of tumor-infiltrating lymphocytes in primary liver carcinoma. Remarks on this clonotype: A much larger clonotype is one base distant, so this may be a read error.

V lost 0 bases and J 7 bases, leaving 16 bases between the germline ends. The CDR3 loop spans 15 amino acids. CDR1 SGHNT and CDR2 YYREEE come from the germline V gene (reference sequence). Blood RNA came from unsorted whole blood; germline DNA was also extracted. A constant-region primer served to make TCR beta cDNA from around 540 ng total RNA. Three rounds of nested multiplex PCR with slightly modified ARM-PCR produced TCR beta libraries. For about 11 cycles apiece, the opening two PCR rounds ran with TRBV1-TRBV30 forward primers and a C-beta reverse primer. TCRdb reanalysed the multiplex PCR reads using MiXCR and keeps one entry per CDR3 protein. The table has 300,000 to 400,000 distinct CDR3 sequences, around three fifths seen once.

The clonotype was recovered from a middle-aged man with primary liver carcinoma and hepatitis B virus infection. The J gene is TRBJ1-2, the V gene TRBV5-4; perhaps TRBD1 as D (6 bases). The sample taken for sequencing was peripheral blood. CDR3 loop: CASSLALGPTGGYTF. The DNA for the CDR3 is TGTGCCAGCAGCTTGGCATTGGGCCCGACAGGTGGCTACACCTTC.